Detailed here is one TCR beta chain. The target of this receptor is not known. Qualities for individual bases were not recorded, and no much larger clone is one base off. This entry comes from a study of T cell responses to AZD1222 COVID-19 vaccine (dated by TCRdb to the early 2020s). General notes on the study: AZD1222 recipients whose second dose came at about 4 weeks and those whose second dose came at about 12 weeks were combined into one group, since spike-specific TCR depth and breadth did not differ between the two schedules. Trial participants were enrolled into age subgroups of 18-55, 56-69 and 70-plus years, which contained roughly 150, 30 and 60 TCR-sequenced participants, respectively. A total of 230 to 250 trial participants underwent TCR sequencing, of whom 207 received two doses of AZD1222 and around 25 received two doses of the MenACWY control vaccine.

Study-wide findings and limitations: No day 14 peak-response samples were available, so repertoires were characterized only after the peak T cell response. The 56-69-year group was small, and its depth increase did not reach significance, likely because of low power. Vaccine-associated CD4 TCRs spanned the whole spike protein, with dominant responses in regions 160-218 and 743-854. Participants were mostly white British, with more females than males. The authors suggested clonal diversity may have been underestimated. Conclusions about previously exposed vaccinees are limited because only five to seven AZD1222 recipients were SARS-CoV-2 seropositive at baseline. Reportedly, close to half of the unique spike-specific TCRs recognized epitopes lying outside the regions that are mutated in the B.1.351 and B.1.1.7 variants. After two AZD1222 doses, both the breadth and the depth of spike-specific TCRs were significantly higher than at day 0 and than in MenACWY recipients.

The CDR3 regions of human TCRbeta chains were subjected to immunosequencing. On the authors' methods: TCRs in the repertoires were compared against a reference library of SARS-CoV-2-specific TCRs that had been generated with the MIRA antigen-specificity platform. Breadth meant the fraction of unique TCRs that were SARS-CoV-2-associated, whereas depth meant the fraction of total T cells that were SARS-CoV-2-associated. Each spike-specific TCR was assigned to its reactive spike region and to a CD4 or CD8 class using the MIRA data. Log10-transformed breadth and depth values were compared by one-way ANOVA with Sidak's multiple comparisons tests. As stored in TCRdb, this immuneACCESS dataset retains in-frame rearrangements with V and J assigned. A fraction of the clones does not appear; measured against another copy, unresolved V genes explain less than half of the discrepancy, and the remainder lacks a known reason. V and J calls plus clone size are reproduced from that table; the DNA served to infer D and trimming. The sample data list about 120,000 clones, and 80% to 90% of these were observed just once. About 12% of the sample is held by the ten biggest clonotypes.

V is reduced by 1 base and J by 7 bases, leaving a spacing of 8 bases between them. The germline V gene (reference sequence) gives CDR1 as GTSNPN and CDR2 as SVGIG. CDR3 length: 12 amino acids, cysteine to phenylalanine. CDR3 DNA only is kept here, 36 bases in frame from base 1. The time point label here, explained by the study, means: baseline before first vaccination. The vaccinee samples were drawn from two UK trials, COV001 and COV002, one of which was a single-blind randomized controlled phase 2/3 trial testing AZD1222 (ChAdOx1 nCoV-19) in healthy adults. For TCRbeta chain sequencing, PBMC samples were collected from trial participants at day 0 and at day 28 after the second dose.

The chain is made from TRBV30 and TRBJ1-3, with the D gene not confidently named. This clonotype was obtained from an adult in good health. The sequencing used peripheral blood, collected on day 0 of AZD1222 vaccination. DNA sequence: TGTGCCTGGAGTGAAGGGAGGAACACCATATATTTT. This encodes CAWSEGRNTIYF. The reference TRBV30 and TRBJ1-3 proteins fill in what lies around the CDR3, so the full variable domain reads SQTIHQWPATLVQPVGSPLSLECTVEGTSNPNLYWYRQAAGRGLQLLFYSVGIGQISSEVPQNLSASRPQDRQFILSSKKLLLSDSGFYLCAWSEGRNTIYFGEGSWLTVV.